The following is a TCR beta chain sequence with its context. The data are from a study of blood T cell repertoires in COVID-19. As for the study in general: Acute and convalescent COVID-19 samples came from the United States, Italy and Spain.

The CDR3 spans 13 residues. Germline CDR1 is SGHRS and CDR2 is YFSETQ. V dropped 7 bases and J dropped 7 bases, with 15 bases sitting between them. Profiling relied on immunoSEQ multiplex PCR, and the TCRdb table lists in-frame clones only, not all of them. The sample gives around 230,000 clones, roughly nine tenths of which show up once; 4% is in the top ten. The age range of participants was 18 to 89 years, with residence in about two dozen US areas. Source material: PBMCs or T cells enriched from blood (not recorded which). This receptor was identified in a woman between 25 and 40 years old with acute COVID-19. The chain carries TRBV5-1 and TRBJ2-1, with a tentative D call TRBD2 (6 bases). CDR3 in amino acids: CASRQGGGNEQFF. In DNA form, the CDR3 reads TGCGCCAGCCGGCAGGGTGGGGGGAATGAGCAGTTCTTC.